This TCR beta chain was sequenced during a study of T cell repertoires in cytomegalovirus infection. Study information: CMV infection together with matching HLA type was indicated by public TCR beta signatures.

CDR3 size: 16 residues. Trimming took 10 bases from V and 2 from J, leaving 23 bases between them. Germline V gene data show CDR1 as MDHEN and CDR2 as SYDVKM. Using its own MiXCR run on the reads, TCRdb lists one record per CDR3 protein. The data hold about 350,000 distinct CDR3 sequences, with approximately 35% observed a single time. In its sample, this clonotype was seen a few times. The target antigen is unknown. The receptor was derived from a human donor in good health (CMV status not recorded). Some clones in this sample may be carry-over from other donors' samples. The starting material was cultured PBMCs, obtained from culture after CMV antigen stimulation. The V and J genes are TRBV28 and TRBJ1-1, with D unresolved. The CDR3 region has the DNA TGTGCCACAGAACAGAACATCGGACCGTCCAACACTGAAGCTTTCTTT. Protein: CATEQNIGPSNTEAFF.